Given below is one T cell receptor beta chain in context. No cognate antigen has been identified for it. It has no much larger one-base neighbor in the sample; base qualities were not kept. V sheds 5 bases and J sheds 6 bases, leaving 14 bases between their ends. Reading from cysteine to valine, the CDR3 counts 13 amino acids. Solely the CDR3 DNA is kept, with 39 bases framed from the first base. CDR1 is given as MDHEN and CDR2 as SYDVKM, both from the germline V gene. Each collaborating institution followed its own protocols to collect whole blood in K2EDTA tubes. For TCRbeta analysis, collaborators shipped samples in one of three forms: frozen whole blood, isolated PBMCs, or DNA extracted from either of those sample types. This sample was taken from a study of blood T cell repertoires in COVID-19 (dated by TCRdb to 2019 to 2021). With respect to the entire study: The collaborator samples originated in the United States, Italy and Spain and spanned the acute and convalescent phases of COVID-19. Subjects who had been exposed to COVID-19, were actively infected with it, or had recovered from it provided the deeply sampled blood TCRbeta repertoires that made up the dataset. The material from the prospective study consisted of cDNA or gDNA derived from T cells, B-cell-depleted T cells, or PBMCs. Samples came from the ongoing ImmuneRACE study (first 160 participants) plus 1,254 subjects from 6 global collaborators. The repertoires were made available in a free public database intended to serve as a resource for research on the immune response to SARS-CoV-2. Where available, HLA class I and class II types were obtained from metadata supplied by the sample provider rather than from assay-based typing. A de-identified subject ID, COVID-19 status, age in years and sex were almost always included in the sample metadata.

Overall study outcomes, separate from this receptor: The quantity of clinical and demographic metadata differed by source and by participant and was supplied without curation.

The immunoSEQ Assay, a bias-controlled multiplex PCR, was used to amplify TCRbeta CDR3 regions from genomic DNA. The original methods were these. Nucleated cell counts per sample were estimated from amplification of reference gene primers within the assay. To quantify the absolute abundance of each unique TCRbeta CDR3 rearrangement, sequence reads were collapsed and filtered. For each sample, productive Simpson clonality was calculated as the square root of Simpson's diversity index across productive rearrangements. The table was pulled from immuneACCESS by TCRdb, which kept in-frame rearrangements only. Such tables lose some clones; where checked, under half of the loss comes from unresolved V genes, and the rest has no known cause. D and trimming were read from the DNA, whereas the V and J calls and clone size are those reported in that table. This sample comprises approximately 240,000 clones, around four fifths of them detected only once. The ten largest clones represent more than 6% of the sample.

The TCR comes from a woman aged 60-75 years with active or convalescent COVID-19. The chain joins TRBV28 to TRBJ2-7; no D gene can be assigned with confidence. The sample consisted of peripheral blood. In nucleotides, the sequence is TGTGCCAGCAGTCAACAGACACCGGCCGAGCAGTACGTC. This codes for CASSQQTPAEQYV.